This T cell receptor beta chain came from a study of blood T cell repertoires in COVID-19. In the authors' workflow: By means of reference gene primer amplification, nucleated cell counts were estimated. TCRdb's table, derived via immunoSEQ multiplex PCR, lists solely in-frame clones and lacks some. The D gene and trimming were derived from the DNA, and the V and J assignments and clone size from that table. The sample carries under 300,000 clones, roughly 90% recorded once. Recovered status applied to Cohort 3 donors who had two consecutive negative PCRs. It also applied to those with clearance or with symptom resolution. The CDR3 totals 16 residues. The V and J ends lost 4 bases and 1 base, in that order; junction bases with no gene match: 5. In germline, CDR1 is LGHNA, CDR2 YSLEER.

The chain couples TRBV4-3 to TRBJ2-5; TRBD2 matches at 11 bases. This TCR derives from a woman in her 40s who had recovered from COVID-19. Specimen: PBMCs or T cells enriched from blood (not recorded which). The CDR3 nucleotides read TGCGCCAGCAGCCCCCAGGGACTAGCGGCCCAAGAGACCCAGTACTTC. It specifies CASSPQGLAAQETQYF.